This T cell receptor beta chain was sequenced for a study of blood T cell repertoires in COVID-19. Study summary: PBMCs, B-cell-depleted T cells, or T cells were the source of the cDNA or gDNA that made up the material.

TCRdb's table, derived via immunoSEQ multiplex PCR, lists solely in-frame clones and lacks some. Of 200,000 to 300,000 clones in the sample, about four fifths were seen once. The source is a woman aged 80 or over with acute or convalescent COVID-19. The sequencing sample was made of peripheral blood.

Here the CDR3 reads CASSLAGTDWMNTEAFF. In DNA form, the CDR3 reads TGTGCCAGCAGCTTAGCCGGGACAGACTGGATGAACACTGAAGCTTTCTTT. The chain employs TRBV7-9 and TRBJ1-1; 7 nucleotides agree with TRBD1. Trimming took 0 bases from V and 0 from J; bases not matched to a gene: 7. Germline V CDR1 and CDR2: SEHNR, FQNEAQ (reference sequence). The CDR3 totals 17 residues.